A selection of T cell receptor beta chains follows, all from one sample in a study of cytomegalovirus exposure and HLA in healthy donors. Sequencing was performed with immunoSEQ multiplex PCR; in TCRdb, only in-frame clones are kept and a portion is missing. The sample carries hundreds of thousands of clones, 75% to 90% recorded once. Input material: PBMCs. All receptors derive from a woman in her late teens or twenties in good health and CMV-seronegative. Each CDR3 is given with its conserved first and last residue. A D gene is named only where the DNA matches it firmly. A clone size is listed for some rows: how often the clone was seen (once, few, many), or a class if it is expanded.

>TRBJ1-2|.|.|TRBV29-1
CSAQEGHIDYGYTF
TGCAGCGCACAGGAGGGGCACATCGACTATGGCTACACCTTC
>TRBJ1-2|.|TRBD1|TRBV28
CASSDRAGLGAGYTF
TGTGCCAGCAGCGACAGGGCGGGCCTAGGTGCTGGCTACACCTTC
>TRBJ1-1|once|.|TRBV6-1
CASSARSGPINTEAFF
TGTGCCAGCAGTGCGAGGTCAGGGCCTATAAACACTGAAGCTTTCTTT
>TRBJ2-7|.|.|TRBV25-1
CASSPGTGFYEQYF
TGTGCCAGCAGTCCCGGGACGGGGTTCTACGAGCAGTACTTC
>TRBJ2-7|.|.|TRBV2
CASRGRGRDYEQYF
TGTGCCAGCAGGGGGCGAGGACGGGACTACGAGCAGTACTTC
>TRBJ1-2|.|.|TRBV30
CAWSVGTAHGYTF
TGTGCCTGGAGTGTGGGGACCGCCCATGGCTACACCTTC
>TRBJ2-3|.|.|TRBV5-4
CASSLLTVRTTDTQYF
TGTGCCAGCAGCCTCCTGACCGTTAGGACAACAGATACGCAGTATTTT
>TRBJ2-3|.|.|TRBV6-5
CASNTRGLGTDTQYF
TGTGCCAGCAACACAAGGGGGTTGGGCACAGATACGCAGTATTTT
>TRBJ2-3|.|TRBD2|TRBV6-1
CASSDFSGGADTQYF
TGTGCCAGCAGTGATTTTAGCGGGGGGGCAGATACGCAGTATTTT
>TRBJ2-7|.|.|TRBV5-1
CASSPFGGGLDEQYF
TGCGCCAGCAGCCCGTTTGGGGGGGGCCTTGACGAGCAGTACTTC
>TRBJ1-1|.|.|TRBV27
CASREMSGRPFF
TGTGCCAGCAGAGAGATGTCTGGTAGGCCTTTCTTT
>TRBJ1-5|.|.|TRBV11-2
CASSFSGQANQPQHF
TGTGCCAGCAGCTTTAGCGGGCAGGCAAATCAGCCCCAGCATTTT
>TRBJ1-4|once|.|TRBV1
CTSSQEWATNEKLFF
TGCACCAGCAGCCAAGAATGGGCAACTAATGAAAAACTGTTTTTT
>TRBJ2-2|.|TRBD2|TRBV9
CASSASGGAPGELFF
TGTGCCAGCAGCGCTAGCGGGGGGGCCCCCGGGGAGCTGTTTTTT
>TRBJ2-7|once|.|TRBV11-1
CASILRDYEKNSYEQYF
TGTGCCAGCATCCTCCGGGATTACGAAAAAAACTCCTACGAGCAGTACTTC
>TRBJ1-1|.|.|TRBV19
CASSRTGTGNEAFF
TGTGCCAGTAGCCGAACAGGGACCGGGAATGAAGCTTTCTTT
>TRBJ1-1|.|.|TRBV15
CATSSLGGSTEAFF
TGTGCCACCAGCAGTTTGGGGGGGTCCACTGAAGCTTTCTTT
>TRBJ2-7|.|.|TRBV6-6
CASSQQGVAYEQYF
TGTGCCAGCAGTCAACAGGGTGTCGCCTACGAGCAGTACTTC
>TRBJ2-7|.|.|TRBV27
CASSFTRDVYEQYF
TGTGCCAGCAGTTTCACACGGGACGTCTACGAGCAGTACTTC
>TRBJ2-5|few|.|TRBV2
CASLEAGIQETQYF
TGTGCCAGCTTAGAGGCGGGGATCCAAGAGACCCAGTACTTC
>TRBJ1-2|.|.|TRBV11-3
CASSLGGHGYTF
TGTGCCAGCAGCTTAGGGGGCCATGGCTACACCTTC
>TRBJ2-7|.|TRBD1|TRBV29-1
CSGQAGSYEQYF
TGCAGTGGACAGGCTGGATCCTACGAGCAGTACTTC
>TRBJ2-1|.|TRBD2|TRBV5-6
CASSLAWTSGYNEQFF
TGTGCCAGCAGCTTGGCATGGACTAGCGGGTACAATGAGCAGTTCTTC
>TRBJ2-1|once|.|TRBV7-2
CASSLVAYYNEQFF
TGTGCCAGCAGCTTAGTGGCCTACTACAATGAGCAGTTCTTC
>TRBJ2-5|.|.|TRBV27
CASSMGVSETQYF
TGTGCCAGCAGTATGGGTGTCAGCGAGACCCAGTACTTC
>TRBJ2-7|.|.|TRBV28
CASSPRAARGEQYF
TGTGCCAGCAGCCCCCGGGCCGCCCGGGGCGAGCAGTACTTC
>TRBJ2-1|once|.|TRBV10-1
CASSGRGNGQFF
TGCGCCAGCAGTGGCAGGGGAAATGGGCAGTTCTTC
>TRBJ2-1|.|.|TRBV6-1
CASQRTTSYNEQFF
TGTGCCAGCCAGCGAACTACCTCCTACAATGAGCAGTTCTTC
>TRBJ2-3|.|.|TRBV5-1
CASSPYSTDTQYF
TGCGCCAGCAGCCCTTATAGCACAGATACGCAGTATTTT
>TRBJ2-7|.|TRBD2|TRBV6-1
CASSSGTSGSYEQYF
TGTGCCAGCAGTTCCGGGACTAGCGGTTCCTACGAGCAGTACTTC
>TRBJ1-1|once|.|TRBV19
CASSIQARGTEAFF
TGTGCCAGTAGTATACAGGCGAGGGGCACTGAAGCTTTCTTT
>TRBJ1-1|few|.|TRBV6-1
CASMVTGNTEAFF
TGTGCCAGCATGGTCACGGGGAACACTGAAGCTTTCTTT
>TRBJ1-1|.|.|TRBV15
CATSRDLGGNTEAFF
TGTGCCACCAGCAGAGATCTCGGGGGAAACACTGAAGCTTTCTTT
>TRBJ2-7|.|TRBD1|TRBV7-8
CASSLALGQFYEQYF
TGTGCCAGCAGCTTAGCGTTGGGACAGTTCTACGAGCAGTACTTC
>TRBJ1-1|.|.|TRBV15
CATSRRSAEQAFF
TGTGCCACCAGCAGGAGGAGCGCAGAACAAGCTTTCTTT
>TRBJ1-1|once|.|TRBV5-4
CASSFHGITEAFF
TGTGCCAGCAGCTTTCATGGAATCACTGAAGCTTTCTTT
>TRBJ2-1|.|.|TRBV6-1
CASSIYTGQGQFF
TGTGCCAGCAGCATCTATACAGGGCAGGGACAGTTCTTC
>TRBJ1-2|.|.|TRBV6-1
CASSDIGGTHYGYTF
TGTGCCAGCAGTGATATAGGCGGCACCCACTATGGCTACACCTTC
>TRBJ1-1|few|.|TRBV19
CASTSGRAEAFF
.
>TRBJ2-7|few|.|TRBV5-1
CASSFALGYEQYF
TGCGCCAGCAGCTTTGCTCTCGGCTACGAGCAGTACTTC
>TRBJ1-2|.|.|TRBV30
CAWSEWQEDYGYTF
TGTGCCTGGAGTGAGTGGCAGGAGGACTATGGCTACACCTTC
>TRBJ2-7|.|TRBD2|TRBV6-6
CASTHGREGYEQYF
TGTGCCAGCACCCACGGGCGGGAGGGGTACGAGCAGTACTTC
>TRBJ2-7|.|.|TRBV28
CASSLSADSNSYEQYF
TGTGCCAGCAGTCTATCAGCCGACAGTAACTCCTACGAGCAGTACTTC
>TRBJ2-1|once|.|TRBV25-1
CASTRFGDEQFF
TGTGCCAGCACCCGATTCGGGGATGAGCAGTTCTTC
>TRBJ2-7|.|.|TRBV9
CASSVDPVSYEQYF
TGTGCCAGCAGCGTAGATCCGGTCTCCTACGAGCAGTACTTC
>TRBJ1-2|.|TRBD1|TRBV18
CASSPRPGQGTSYTF
TGTGCCAGCTCACCAAGGCCGGGACAGGGTACCAGCTACACCTTC
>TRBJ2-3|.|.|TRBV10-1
CASSSNARDTQYF
TGCGCCAGCAGTTCCAACGCGAGAGATACGCAGTATTTT
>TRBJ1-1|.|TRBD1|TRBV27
CASSLRDRVTEAFF
TGTGCCAGCAGTTTACGGGACAGGGTCACTGAAGCTTTCTTT
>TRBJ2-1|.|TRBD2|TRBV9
CASSVEGLAGTNEQFF
TGTGCCAGCAGCGTAGAGGGACTAGCGGGGACCAATGAGCAGTTCTTC
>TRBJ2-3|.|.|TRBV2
CASIPASGPVDTQYF
TGTGCCAGCATCCCCGCCTCCGGGCCGGTAGATACGCAGTATTTT
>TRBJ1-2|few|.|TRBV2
CASTRQAYYGYTF
TGTGCCAGCACCCGACAGGCCTACTATGGCTACACCTTC
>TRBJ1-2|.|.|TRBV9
CASSVRATAANYGYTF
TGTGCCAGCAGCGTAAGGGCCACAGCTGCTAACTATGGCTACACCTTC